Reported below is one T cell receptor beta chain. These data originate in a study of shared T cell receptors in the human thymus. TCRdb's table, derived via immunoSEQ multiplex PCR, lists solely in-frame clones and lacks some. The sample has approximately 660,000 clones; around 87% are singletons. V was trimmed by 2 bases and J by 3 bases, leaving 20 bases between them. This CDR3 has 17 residues. The V gene's germline CDR1 is LGHNA and CDR2 YSLEER. The same sample was also used in a study of human thymus T cells. As that study records: Thymus was obtained from resections taken during corrective heart surgery. Related research found strongly overlapping thymic repertoires in unrelated individuals.

This clonotype was sampled from a boy under two years old with a congenital heart defect. Material: thymocytes. The chain has TRBV4-3 and TRBJ2-7; D is perhaps TRBD1 (6 bases). The CDR3 spells CASSQKGPDSSIYEQYF. The CDR3 region has the DNA TGCGCCAGCAGCCAAAAAGGCCCGGACAGTTCCATCTACGAGCAGTACTTC.